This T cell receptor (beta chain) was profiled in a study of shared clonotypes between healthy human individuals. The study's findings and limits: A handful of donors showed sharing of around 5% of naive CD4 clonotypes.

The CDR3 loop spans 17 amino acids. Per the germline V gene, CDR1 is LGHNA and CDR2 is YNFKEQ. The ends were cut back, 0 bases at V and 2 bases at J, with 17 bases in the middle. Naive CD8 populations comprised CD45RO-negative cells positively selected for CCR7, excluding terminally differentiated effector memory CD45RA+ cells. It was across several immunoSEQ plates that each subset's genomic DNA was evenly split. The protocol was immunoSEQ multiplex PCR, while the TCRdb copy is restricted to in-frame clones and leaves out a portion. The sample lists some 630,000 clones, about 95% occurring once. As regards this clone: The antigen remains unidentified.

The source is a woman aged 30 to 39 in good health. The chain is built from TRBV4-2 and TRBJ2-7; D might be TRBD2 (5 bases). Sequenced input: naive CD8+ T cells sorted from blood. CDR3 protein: CASSQEYPDLPPYEQYF. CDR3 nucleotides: TGTGCCAGCAGCCAAGAATACCCGGACTTACCTCCCTACGAGCAGTACTTC.